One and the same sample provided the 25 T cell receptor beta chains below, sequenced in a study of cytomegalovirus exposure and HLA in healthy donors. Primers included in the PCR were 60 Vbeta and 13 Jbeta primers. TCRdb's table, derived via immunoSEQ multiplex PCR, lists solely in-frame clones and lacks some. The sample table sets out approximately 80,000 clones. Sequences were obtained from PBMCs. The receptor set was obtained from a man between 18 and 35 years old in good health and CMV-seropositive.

The CDR3 sequence: CASSLQGAAPLHF. The CDR3 region has the DNA TGTGCCAGTAGTCTCCAGGGGGCAGCACCCCTCCACTTT. The chain joins TRBV19 to TRBJ1-6; TRBD1 aligns across 8 bases. V was clipped by 5 bases and J by 11 bases; unmatched bases: 5. This CDR3 is built from 13 residues. In germline, CDR1 is LNHDA, CDR2 SQIVND (reference sequence).

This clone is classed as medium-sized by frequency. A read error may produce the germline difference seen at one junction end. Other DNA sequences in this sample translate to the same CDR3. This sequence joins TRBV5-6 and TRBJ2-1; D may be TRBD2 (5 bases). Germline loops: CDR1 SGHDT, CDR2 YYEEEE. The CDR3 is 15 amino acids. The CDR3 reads CASSGVGSGYNEQFF. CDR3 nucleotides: TGCGCCAGCAGCGGCGTCGGGTCGGGGTACAATGAGCAGTTCTTC.

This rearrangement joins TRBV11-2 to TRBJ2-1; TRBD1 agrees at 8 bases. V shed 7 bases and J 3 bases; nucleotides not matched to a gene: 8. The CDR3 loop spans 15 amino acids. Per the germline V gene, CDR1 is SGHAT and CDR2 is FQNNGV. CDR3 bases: TGTGCCAGCATCGGACCGGGACAGGTCTACAATGAGCAGTTCTTC. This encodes CASIGPGQVYNEQFF.

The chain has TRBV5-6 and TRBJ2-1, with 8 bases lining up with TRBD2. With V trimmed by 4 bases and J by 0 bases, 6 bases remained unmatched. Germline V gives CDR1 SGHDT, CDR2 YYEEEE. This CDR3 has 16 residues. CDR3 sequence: CASSDSGDLSYNEQFF. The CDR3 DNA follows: TGTGCCAGCAGCGATAGCGGGGACCTCTCCTACAATGAGCAGTTCTTC.

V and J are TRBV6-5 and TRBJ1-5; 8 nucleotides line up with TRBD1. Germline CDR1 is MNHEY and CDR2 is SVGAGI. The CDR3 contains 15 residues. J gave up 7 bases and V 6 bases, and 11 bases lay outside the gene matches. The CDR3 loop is CASSQSSGGGQPQHF. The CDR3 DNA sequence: TGTGCCAGCAGCCAGTCGTCAGGGGGCGGCCAGCCCCAGCATTTT.

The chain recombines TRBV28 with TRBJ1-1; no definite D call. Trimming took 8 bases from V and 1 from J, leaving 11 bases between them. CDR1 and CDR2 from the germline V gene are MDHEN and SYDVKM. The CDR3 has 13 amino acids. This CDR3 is CASRGWGNTEAFF. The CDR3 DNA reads TGTGCCAGCCGAGGGTGGGGGAACACTGAAGCTTTCTTT.

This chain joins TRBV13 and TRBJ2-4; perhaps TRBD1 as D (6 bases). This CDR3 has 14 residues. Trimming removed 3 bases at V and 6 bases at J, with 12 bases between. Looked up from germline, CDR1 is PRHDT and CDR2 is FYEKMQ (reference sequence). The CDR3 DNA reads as TGTGCCAGCAGCTTTTCAGTGGACAGAAACATTCAGTACTTC. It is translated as CASSFSVDRNIQYF.

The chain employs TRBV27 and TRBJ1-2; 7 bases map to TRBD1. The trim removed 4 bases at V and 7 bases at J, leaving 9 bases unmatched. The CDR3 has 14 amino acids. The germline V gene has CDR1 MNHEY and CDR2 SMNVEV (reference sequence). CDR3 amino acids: CASSYTGANGGYTF. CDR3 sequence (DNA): TGTGCCAGCAGTTACACAGGGGCGAACGGTGGCTACACCTTC.

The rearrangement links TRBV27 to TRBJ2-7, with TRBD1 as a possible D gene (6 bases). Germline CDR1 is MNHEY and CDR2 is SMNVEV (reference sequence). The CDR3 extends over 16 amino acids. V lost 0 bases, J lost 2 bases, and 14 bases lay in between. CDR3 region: CASSLSTAAGAYEQYF. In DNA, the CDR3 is TGTGCCAGCAGTTTATCGACCGCAGCAGGGGCCTACGAGCAGTACTTC.

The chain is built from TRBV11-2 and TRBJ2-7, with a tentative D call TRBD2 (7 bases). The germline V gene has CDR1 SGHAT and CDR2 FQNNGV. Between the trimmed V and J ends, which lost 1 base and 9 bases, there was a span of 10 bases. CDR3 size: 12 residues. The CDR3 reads CASSLGGGGQYF. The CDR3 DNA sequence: TGTGCCAGCAGCTTAGGGGGGGGCGGGCAGTACTTC.

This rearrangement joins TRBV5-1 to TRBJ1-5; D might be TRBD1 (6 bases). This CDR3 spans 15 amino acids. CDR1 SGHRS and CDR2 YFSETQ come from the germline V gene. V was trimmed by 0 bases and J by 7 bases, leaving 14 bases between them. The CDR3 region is CASSLDAGGGQPQHF. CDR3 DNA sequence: TGCGCCAGCAGCTTGGATGCTGGGGGCGGGCAGCCCCAGCATTTT.

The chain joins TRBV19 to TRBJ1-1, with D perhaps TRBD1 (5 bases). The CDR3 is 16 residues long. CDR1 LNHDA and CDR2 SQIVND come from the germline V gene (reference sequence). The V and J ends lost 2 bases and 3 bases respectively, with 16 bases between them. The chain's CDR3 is CASSIRGGHQDTEAFF. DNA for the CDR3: TGTGCCAGTAGTATAAGGGGTGGTCATCAGGACACTGAAGCTTTCTTT. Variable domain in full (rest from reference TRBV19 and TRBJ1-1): DGGITQSPKYLFRKEGQNVTLSCEQNLNHDAMYWYRQDPGQGLRLIYYSQIVNDFQKGDIAEGYSVSREKKESFPLTVTSAQKNPTAFYLCASSIRGGHQDTEAFFGQGTRLTVV.

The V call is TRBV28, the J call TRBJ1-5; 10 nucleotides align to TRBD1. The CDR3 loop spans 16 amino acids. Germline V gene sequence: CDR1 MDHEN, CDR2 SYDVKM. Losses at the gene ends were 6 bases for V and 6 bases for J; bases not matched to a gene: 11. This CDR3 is CASRAGGQGVTQPQHF. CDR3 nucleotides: TGTGCCAGCAGAGCCGGTGGACAGGGGGTTACTCAGCCCCAGCATTTT.

The CDR3 is CASYWGENTEAFF. As DNA, the CDR3 is TGTGCCAGCTATTGGGGGGAGAACACTGAAGCTTTCTTT. This rearrangement joins TRBV5-5 to TRBJ1-1; a possible D gene is TRBD1 (5 bases). Deletions cut 7 bases from V and 1 base from J, with 11 bases between. CDR1 SGHKS and CDR2 YYEKEE come from the germline V gene (reference sequence). The CDR3 sequence is 13 residues long.

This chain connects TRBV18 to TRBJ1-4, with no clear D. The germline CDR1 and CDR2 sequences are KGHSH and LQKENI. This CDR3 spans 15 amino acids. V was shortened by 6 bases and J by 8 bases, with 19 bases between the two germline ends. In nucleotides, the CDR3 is TGTGCCAGCTCTACCACATCAGGTGGAGGGGAAAAACTGTTTTTT. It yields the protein CASSTTSGGGEKLFF. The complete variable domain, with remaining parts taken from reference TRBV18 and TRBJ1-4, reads NAGVMQNPRHLVRRRGQEARLRCSPMKGHSHVYWYRQLPEEGLKFMVYLQKENIIDESGMPKERFSAEFPKEGPSILRIQQVVRGDSAAYFCASSTTSGGGEKLFFGSGTQLSVL.

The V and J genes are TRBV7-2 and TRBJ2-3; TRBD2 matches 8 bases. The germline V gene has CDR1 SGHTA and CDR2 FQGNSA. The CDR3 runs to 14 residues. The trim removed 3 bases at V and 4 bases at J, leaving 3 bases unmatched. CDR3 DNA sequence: TGTGCCAGCAGCTTCCAGCGGGAGCCAGATACGCAGTATTTT. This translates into CASSFQREPDTQYF.

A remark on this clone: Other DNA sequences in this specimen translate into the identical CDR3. The CDR3 bases are TGTGCCAGCTCACCCGCTCTGGATCCCACGGAGGCTTTCTTT. Translating it yields CASSPALDPTEAFF. The chain carries TRBV18 and TRBJ1-1; the D is unclear. CDR1 and CDR2 (germline): KGHSH, LQKENI. Trimming pared 3 bases from V and 11 bases from J, leaving 19 bases between. CDR3 size: 14 residues.

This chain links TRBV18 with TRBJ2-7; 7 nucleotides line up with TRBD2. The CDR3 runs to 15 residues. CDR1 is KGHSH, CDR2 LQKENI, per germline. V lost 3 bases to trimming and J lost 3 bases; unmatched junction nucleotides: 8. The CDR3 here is CASSPLLGEGYEQYF. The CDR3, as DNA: TGTGCCAGCTCACCCCTGCTTGGGGAGGGCTACGAGCAGTACTTC.

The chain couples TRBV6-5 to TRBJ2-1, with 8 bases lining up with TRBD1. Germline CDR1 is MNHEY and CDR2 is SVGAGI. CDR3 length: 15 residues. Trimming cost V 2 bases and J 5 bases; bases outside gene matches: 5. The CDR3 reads CASSYGQGGNNEQFF. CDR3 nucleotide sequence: TGTGCCAGCAGTTACGGACAGGGTGGCAACAATGAGCAGTTCTTC.

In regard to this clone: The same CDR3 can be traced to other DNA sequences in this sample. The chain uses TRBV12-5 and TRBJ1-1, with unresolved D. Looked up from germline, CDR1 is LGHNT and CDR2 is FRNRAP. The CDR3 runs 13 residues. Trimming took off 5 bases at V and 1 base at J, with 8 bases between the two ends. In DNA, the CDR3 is TGTGCTAGTGGTCGCGCGGAGAACACTGAAGCTTTCTTT. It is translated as CASGRAENTEAFF. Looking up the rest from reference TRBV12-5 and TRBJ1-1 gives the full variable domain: DARVTQTPRHKVTEMGQEVTMRCQPILGHNTVFWYRQTMMQGLELLAYFRNRAPLDDSGMPKDRFSAEMPDATLATLKIQPSEPRDSAVYFCASGRAENTEAFFGQGTRLTVV.

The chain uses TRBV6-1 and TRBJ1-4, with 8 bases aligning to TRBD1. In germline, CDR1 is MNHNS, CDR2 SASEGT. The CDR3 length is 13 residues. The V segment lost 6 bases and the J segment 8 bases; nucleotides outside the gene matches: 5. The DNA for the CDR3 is TGTGCCAGCAGCACCGGACAGGGAGAAAAACTGTTTTTT. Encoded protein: CASSTGQGEKLFF.

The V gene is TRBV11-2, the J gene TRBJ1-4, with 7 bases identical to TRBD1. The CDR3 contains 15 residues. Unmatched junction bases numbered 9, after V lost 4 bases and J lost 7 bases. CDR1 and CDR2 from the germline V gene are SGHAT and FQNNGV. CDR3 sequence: CASSSTGTVSEKLFF. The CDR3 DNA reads TGTGCCAGCAGCTCGACCGGGACAGTCAGTGAAAAACTGTTTTTT.

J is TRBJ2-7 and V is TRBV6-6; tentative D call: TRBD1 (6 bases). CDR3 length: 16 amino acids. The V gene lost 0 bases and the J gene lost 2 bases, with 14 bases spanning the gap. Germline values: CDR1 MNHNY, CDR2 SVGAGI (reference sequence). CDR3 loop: CASSYSQGNRAYEQYF. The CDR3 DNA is TGTGCCAGCAGTTACTCCCAGGGTAACAGGGCCTACGAGCAGTACTTC.

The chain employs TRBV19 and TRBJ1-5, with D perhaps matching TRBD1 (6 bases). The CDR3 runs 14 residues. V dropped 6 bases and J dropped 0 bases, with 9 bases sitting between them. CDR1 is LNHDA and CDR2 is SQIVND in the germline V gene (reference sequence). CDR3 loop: CASRRQVSNQPQHF. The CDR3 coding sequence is TGTGCCAGTAGACGACAGGTTAGCAATCAGCCCCAGCATTTT. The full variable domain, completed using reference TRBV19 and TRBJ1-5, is DGGITQSPKYLFRKEGQNVTLSCEQNLNHDAMYWYRQDPGQGLRLIYYSQIVNDFQKGDIAEGYSVSREKKESFPLTVTSAQKNPTAFYLCASRRQVSNQPQHFGDGTRLSIL.

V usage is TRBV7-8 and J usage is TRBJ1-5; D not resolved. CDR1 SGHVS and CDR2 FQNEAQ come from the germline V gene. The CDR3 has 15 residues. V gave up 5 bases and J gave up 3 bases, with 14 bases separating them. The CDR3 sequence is CASSGPGFDNQPQHF. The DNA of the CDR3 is TGTGCCAGCAGCGGCCCGGGGTTTGACAATCAGCCCCAGCATTTT.